The 31 T cell receptor beta chains given below trace back to one sample, sequenced in a study of blood T cell repertoires in COVID-19. Sequencing was performed with immunoSEQ multiplex PCR; in TCRdb, only in-frame clones are kept and a portion is missing. The table records a few hundred thousand clones, over 80% of them present only once. The sample was PBMCs or T cells enriched from blood (not recorded which). Every receptor here comes from a woman aged 45-59 years who had recovered from COVID-19.

This chain connects TRBV25-1 to TRBJ1-2; TRBD1 aligns across 8 bases. The CDR3 loop spans 13 amino acids. The germline gives CDR1 MGHDK, CDR2 SYGVNS. V shed 6 bases, J shed 4 bases, and the junction held 4 bases outside the gene matches. The CDR3 loop reads CASSKDRVYGYTF. The CDR3, as DNA: TGTGCCAGCAGCAAGGACAGGGTCTATGGCTACACCTTC.

This chain connects TRBV5-1 to TRBJ2-6; 7 bases agree with TRBD1. Germline values: CDR1 SGHRS, CDR2 YFSETQ. The CDR3 sequence is 15 residues long. J lost 2 bases, V lost 4 bases, and 3 bases had no gene match. Written as DNA, the CDR3 is TGCGCCAGCAGCGACGACAGGGCTGGGGCCAACGTCCTGACTTTC. This gives the protein CASSDDRAGANVLTF.

CDR3: CASSQEPAKTTNEKLFF. DNA for the CDR3: TGCGCCAGCAGCCAAGAACCCGCGAAAACAACTAATGAAAAACTGTTTTTT. The J gene is TRBJ1-4, the V gene TRBV4-3; D is unclear. Germline V gene sequence: CDR1 LGHNA, CDR2 YSLEER. The length of the CDR3 is 17 residues. V was pared by 0 bases and J by 0 bases, with 11 bases between.

This chain links TRBV25-1 with TRBJ1-2; perhaps TRBD1 as D (6 bases). This CDR3 is built from 14 residues. The V gene lost 6 bases and the J gene lost 4 bases, with 15 bases spanning the gap. Germline V gene data show CDR1 as MGHDK and CDR2 as SYGVNS. Written as DNA, the CDR3 is TGTGCCAGCAGCGTACAGGGTGCGAGCTATGGCTACACCTTC. It yields the protein CASSVQGASYGYTF.

The chain couples TRBV7-2 to TRBJ2-1; TRBD2 agrees at 11 bases. V lost 1 base to trimming and J lost 4 bases; unmatched junction nucleotides: 0. The CDR3 has 15 amino acids. Germline CDR1 SGHTA, CDR2 FQGNSA. The CDR3 sequence is CASSLGTSGYNEQFF. CDR3 DNA sequence: TGTGCCAGCAGCTTAGGGACTAGCGGGTACAATGAGCAGTTCTTC. The full variable domain, rest sourced from reference TRBV7-2 and TRBJ2-1, is GAGVSQSPSNKVTEKGKDVELRCDPISGHTALYWYRQSLGQGLEFLIYFQGNSAPDKSGLPSDRFSAERTGGSVSTLTIQRTQQEDSAVYLCASSLGTSGYNEQFFGPGTRLTVL.

This clone was detected only a few times. This chain joins TRBV19 and TRBJ2-6; TRBD1 matches 9 bases. The CDR3 totals 18 residues. Germline CDR1 and CDR2: LNHDA and SQIVND (reference sequence). V lost 3 bases to trimming and J lost 3 bases; unmatched junction nucleotides: 9. The CDR3 coding sequence is TGTGCCAGTAGTATCGTCGGGGACAGGGAGTTTGGGGCCAACGTCCTGACTTTC. Protein product: CASSIVGDREFGANVLTF.

The rearrangement joins TRBV5-4 to TRBJ2-7, with 10 bases aligning to TRBD2. The V and J ends lost 4 bases and 3 bases, in that order; junction bases with no gene match: 7. CDR3 length equals 15 residues. Germline V CDR1 and CDR2: SGHNT, YYREEE (reference sequence). This chain's CDR3 is CASSPSGRGDYEQYF. In nucleotides, the CDR3 is TGTGCCAGCAGCCCAAGCGGGAGGGGGGACTACGAGCAGTACTTC.

This clone was picked up one time. The chain employs TRBV30 and TRBJ1-3; perhaps TRBD1 as D (6 bases). Germline CDR1 reads GTSNPN; CDR2 reads SVGIG (reference sequence). V dropped 4 bases and J dropped 1 base, with 14 bases sitting between them. The CDR3 runs to 15 residues. CDR3 DNA: TGTGCCTGGACCAGACAGGTTTCATCTGGAAACACCATATATTTT. It translates to CAWTRQVSSGNTIYF.

J is TRBJ1-1 and V is TRBV5-8; the D is unclear. The CDR3 sequence is 17 residues long. V lost 6 bases, J lost 1 base, and 22 bases lay in between. The germline gives CDR1 SGHTS, CDR2 YDEGEE. The CDR3 here is CASTSWESKVANTEAFF. The CDR3, as DNA: TGTGCCAGCACTTCCTGGGAGTCCAAAGTCGCGAACACTGAAGCTTTCTTT.

Notes on this clone: In the same sample, other DNA sequences code for this CDR3. The rearrangement links TRBV7-6 to TRBJ2-3; weak D call: TRBD2 (5 bases). Trimming took 5 bases from V and 2 from J, leaving 11 bases between them. The CDR3 totals 14 residues. Germline V lookup: CDR1 SGHVS, CDR2 FNYEAQ. CDR3 DNA: TGTGCCAGCAGCCCGGGAACGTACACAGATACGCAGTATTTT. This sequence encodes CASSPGTYTDTQYF.

The CDR3 region is CASSPNRGGTEAFF. The CDR3 region has the DNA TGTGCCAGCAGCCCAAACAGGGGTGGGACTGAAGCTTTCTTT. The rearrangement links TRBV7-9 to TRBJ1-1; 7 bases are shared with TRBD1. Germline CDR1 reads SEHNR; CDR2 reads FQNEAQ (reference sequence). V lost 5 bases, J lost 5 bases, and 8 bases stayed unmatched. The CDR3 is 14 amino acids.

This sequence joins TRBV19 and TRBJ1-3, with 8 bases identical to TRBD1. CDR1 LNHDA and CDR2 SQIVND come from the germline V gene (reference sequence). This CDR3 spans 16 amino acids. With V trimmed by 8 bases and J by 0 bases, 9 bases remained unmatched. The CDR3 coding sequence is TGTGCCAGTGAAGCGGGACAGGCAAACTCTGGAAACACCATATATTTT. Translating it yields CASEAGQANSGNTIYF.

V usage is TRBV27 and J usage is TRBJ1-2; 11 bases fit TRBD1. The germline gives CDR1 MNHEY, CDR2 SMNVEV (reference sequence). The CDR3 consists of 13 residues. V was pared by 4 bases and J by 6 bases, with 1 base of the junction left unmatched. The CDR3 region has the DNA TGTGCCAGCAGTTGGACAGGGGGCAATGGCTACACCTTC. Its translation is CASSWTGGNGYTF.

In its sample, this clone was seen a few times. The chain employs TRBV7-8 and TRBJ1-5; the D gene is possibly TRBD1 (5 bases). Germline V gene data show CDR1 as SGHVS and CDR2 as FQNEAQ. The CDR3 runs 15 residues. V was cut by 5 bases and J by 2 bases, with 13 bases left in between. Here the CDR3 DNA reads TGTGCCAGCAGCGCTGGGGGAGGAGGCAATCAGCCCCAGCATTTT. This encodes CASSAGGGGNQPQHF.

The chain uses TRBV5-5 and TRBJ1-6; TRBD1 is a possible D gene (5 bases). CDR3 length: 17 amino acids. Germline values: CDR1 SGHKS, CDR2 YYEKEE (reference sequence). V dropped 0 bases and J dropped 7 bases, with 17 bases sitting between them. The CDR3 here is CASSLVAGTALNSPLHF. DNA of the CDR3: TGTGCCAGCAGCTTGGTCGCGGGGACGGCCCTCAATTCACCCCTCCACTTT. The full variable domain, in which reference TRBV5-5 and TRBJ1-6 provide the parts outside the CDR3, is DAGVTQSPTHLIKTRGQQVTLRCSPISGHKSVSWYQQVLGQGPQFIFQYYEKEERGRGNFPDRFSARQFPNYSSELNVNALLLGDSALYLCASSLVAGTALNSPLHFGNGTRLTVT.

V is TRBV4-1 and J is TRBJ1-2; TRBD1 aligns across 8 bases. J gave up 6 bases and V 5 bases, and 11 bases lay outside the gene matches. CDR1 MGHRA and CDR2 YSYEKL come from the germline V gene. The CDR3 length is 15 residues. The CDR3 region is CASSDGQGRGNGYTF. The DNA of the CDR3 is TGCGCCAGCAGCGACGGACAGGGAAGGGGGAATGGCTACACCTTC.

This chain joins TRBV18 and TRBJ2-2, with TRBD2 identical over 9 bases. The V segment lost 6 bases and the J segment 4 bases; nucleotides outside the gene matches: 9. Germline V gives CDR1 KGHSH, CDR2 LQKENI. CDR3 length: 16 amino acids. This CDR3 is CASSPQPAGGTGELFF. The DNA of the CDR3 is TGTGCCAGCTCTCCCCAACCAGCGGGAGGCACCGGGGAGCTGTTTTTT.

This clone appeared a single time. J is TRBJ1-5 and V is TRBV12-3 or TRBV12-4; D is unclear. Deletions cut 3 bases from V and 5 bases from J, with 8 bases between. This CDR3 comprises 13 residues. This CDR3 is CASSLAGDQPQHF. The CDR3 DNA reads as TGTGCCAGCAGTTTGGCCGGGGATCAGCCCCAGCATTTT.

The genes are TRBV4-1 and TRBJ2-3, with 10 positions matching TRBD2. The CDR3 is made up of 16 amino acids. With 4 bases clipped from V and 0 bases from J, the junction kept 4 bases outside the gene matches. Per the germline V gene, CDR1 is MGHRA and CDR2 is YSYEKL. Written as DNA, the CDR3 is TGCGCCAGCAGCCGTCCGACTAGCGGGAGCACAGATACGCAGTATTTT. Translating gives CASSRPTSGSTDTQYF.

In this sample, this clone turned up a few times. The rearrangement uses TRBV4-1 and TRBJ2-2; D gene ambiguous. The CDR3 is made up of 14 amino acids. The germline CDR1 and CDR2 sequences are MGHRA and YSYEKL. Deletions cut 4 bases from V and 0 bases from J, with 6 bases between. The CDR3 reads CASSRGANTGELFF. The CDR3, as DNA: TGCGCCAGCAGCCGTGGAGCGAACACCGGGGAGCTGTTTTTT.

The chain combines TRBV11-3 with TRBJ1-1; D unresolved. Trimming cost V 5 bases and J 0 bases, with 16 bases left between them. CDR3 size: 16 residues. Germline CDR1 is SGHNT and CDR2 is YENEEA. The CDR3 spells CASSPMGSFMNTEAFF. DNA of the CDR3: TGTGCCAGCAGCCCTATGGGCAGCTTCATGAACACTGAAGCTTTCTTT.

The V call is TRBV2, the J call TRBJ2-2, with 11 bases aligning to TRBD2. The ends lost 9 bases at V and 5 bases at J; junction bases unmatched: 5. The CDR3 sequence is 14 residues long. Germline V gene lookup returns CDR1 SNHLY and CDR2 FYNNEI. The CDR3 loop is CASTTSGITGELFF. The CDR3 DNA follows: TGTGCCAGTACGACTAGCGGGATTACCGGGGAGCTGTTTTTT.

V is TRBV18 and J is TRBJ1-6; TRBD1 agrees at 8 bases. The CDR3 length is 16 residues. Per the germline V gene, CDR1 is KGHSH and CDR2 is LQKENI. Germline trimming cut 2 bases from V and 14 bases from J; bases unmatched to any gene: 14. CDR3 coding DNA: TGTGCCAGCTCACCAGACGGGGGACAGGCGGGTGGATCCCTCCACTTT. Translating gives CASSPDGGQAGGSLHF. The variable domain in full, with the rest retrieved from reference TRBV18 and TRBJ1-6, is NAGVMQNPRHLVRRRGQEARLRCSPMKGHSHVYWYRQLPEEGLKFMVYLQKENIIDESGMPKERFSAEFPKEGPSILRIQQVVRGDSAAYFCASSPDGGQAGGSLHFGNGTRLTVT.

This chain connects TRBV6-2 or TRBV6-3 to TRBJ1-6; no definite D call. The V end was cut by 6 bases, the J end by 10 bases, with 10 bases between. Per germline, CDR1 MNHEY and CDR2 SVGEGT. The CDR3 has 12 amino acids. The CDR3 DNA is TGTGCCAGCAGCCTTTCAGGATCACCCCTCCACTTT. This translates into CASSLSGSPLHF.

The chain has TRBV5-1 and TRBJ1-4; D might be TRBD1 (6 bases). CDR1 is SGHRS, CDR2 YFSETQ, per germline. Trimming removed 2 bases from V and 4 bases from J, with 15 bases in between. CDR3 length: 16 amino acids. The DNA for the CDR3 is TGCGCCAGCAGCTTTTTTCCGACAGGTCTTAATGAAAAACTGTTTTTT. Protein sequence: CASSFFPTGLNEKLFF.

The chain is built from TRBV6-6 and TRBJ1-2; no firm D call. This CDR3 has 18 amino acids. Trimming shortened V by 5 bases and J by 4 bases, and 26 bases separated the two germline ends. Germline V gene sequence: CDR1 MNHNY, CDR2 SVGAGI (reference sequence). The CDR3 bases are TGTGCCAGCAGTCCCCCGGTGGCCACGGCGGGGAACCTCTATGGCTACACCTTC. Its translation is CASSPPVATAGNLYGYTF.

The gene calls are TRBV30 and TRBJ1-1; D is possibly TRBD1 (5 bases). Germline lookup yields CDR1 GTSNPN and CDR2 SVGIG (reference sequence). The CDR3 is 11 residues long. Trimming left V 4 bases short and J 8 bases short, with 11 bases between. The CDR3 DNA is TGTGCCTGGAACATTGGGGCGGAAGCTTTCTTT. This sequence encodes CAWNIGAEAFF.

The chain has TRBV5-1 and TRBJ2-3; D uncertain. V dropped 4 bases and J dropped 6 bases, with 24 bases sitting between them. Germline assignment: CDR1 SGHRS and CDR2 YFSETQ. The CDR3 length is 17 residues. For the CDR3, the DNA is TGCGCCAGCAGCCGGTCTTCTCCTAGGCTGCACACCGATACGCAGTATTTT. Encoded protein: CASSRSSPRLHTDTQYF.

This clone was counted only a few times. The J gene is TRBJ2-4, the V gene TRBV13, with 12 bases identical to TRBD1. The CDR3 is 20 residues long. Unmatched junction bases numbered 19, after V lost 10 bases and J lost 0 bases. Germline V gene sequence: CDR1 PRHDT, CDR2 FYEKMQ (reference sequence). Here the CDR3 DNA reads TGTGCCACCCTATCACAAGGGGACAGGGGGCTCCCCGTAGCCAAAAACATTCAGTACTTC. Translation gives CATLSQGDRGLPVAKNIQYF.

The rearrangement links TRBV6-5 to TRBJ2-7, with TRBD2 matching 7 bases. This CDR3 spans 14 amino acids. Germline CDR1 MNHEY, CDR2 SVGAGI. Trimming cost V 6 bases and J 4 bases; bases outside gene matches: 9. The CDR3 DNA sequence: TGTGCCAGCAGACGCGAAGCGGGGCGGTACGAGCAGTACTTC. Its protein is CASRREAGRYEQYF.

In this sample, this clone turned up once. This sequence joins TRBV3-1 (or the pseudogene TRBV3-2) and TRBJ1-2, with 8 nucleotides matching TRBD1. V shed 1 base and J 5 bases; nucleotides not matched to a gene: 6. The CDR3 sequence is 15 residues long. Germline CDR1 is LGHDT and CDR2 is YNNKEL (reference sequence). The CDR3 sequence: CASSQARGLRYGYTF. The CDR3 region has the DNA TGTGCCAGCAGCCAAGCCAGGGGGCTACGGTATGGCTACACCTTC.